These T cell receptor beta chains were read from a single sample in a study of CD8+ T cells in alopecia areata. The protocol was immunoSEQ multiplex PCR, while the TCRdb copy is restricted to in-frame clones and leaves out a portion. This table has around 86,000 clones, over 70% appearing once. The source material was CD8+ T cells sorted from blood, sampled between weeks 43 and 45, from a patient treated with tofacitinib. These receptors all come from a human donor with alopecia areata. Each CDR3 is given with its conserved first and last residue. D genes are given only for firm matches. Where a row states a size, it is once, few, many or the class of an expanded clone; other rows omit it.

V	D	J	size	CDR3	DNA
TRBV11-2	-	TRBJ2-3	few	CASSLLGSADTQYF	TGTGCCAGCAGCTTATTAGGATCGGCAGATACGCAGTATTTT
TRBV7-6	-	TRBJ2-5	-	CASSSGPGQKETQYF	TGTGCCAGCAGCTCAGGACCGGGACAAAAAGAGACCCAGTACTTC
TRBV4-3	-	TRBJ1-6	-	CASSQDAGGNAGSPLHF	TGCGCCAGCAGCCAAGATGCGGGGGGCAACGCCGGATCACCCCTCCACTTT
TRBV4-3	-	TRBJ1-2	-	CASSQDRGNYGYTF	TGCGCCAGCAGCCAAGACCGGGGAAACTATGGCTACACCTTC
TRBV7-2	-	TRBJ1-6	-	CASSASRDLNSPLHF	TGTGCCAGCAGCGCTAGTCGGGACCTGAATTCACCCCTCCACTTT
TRBV6-6	-	TRBJ2-7	-	CASSYSRGTEQYF	TGTGCCAGCAGTTACTCGAGAGGAACCGAGCAGTACTTC
TRBV6-5	-	TRBJ2-7	-	CASSSGEYSYEQYF	TGTGCCAGCAGTTCAGGGGAGTATTCCTACGAGCAGTACTTC
TRBV6-5	-	TRBJ1-5	few	CASSPGSNQPQHF	TGTGCCAGCAGCCCAGGTAGCAATCAGCCCCAGCATTTT
TRBV19	-	TRBJ1-2	-	CASSNPSNYGYTF	TGTGCCAGTAGTAATCCATCTAACTATGGCTACACCTTC
TRBV7-2	TRBD1	TRBJ2-7	-	CASSLEWTGAYEQYF	TGTGCCAGCAGCTTAGAGTGGACAGGGGCCTACGAGCAGTACTTC
TRBV2	-	TRBJ2-7	-	CASSPWTEDEQYF	TGTGCCAGCAGCCCATGGACAGAGGACGAGCAGTACTTC
TRBV7-2	-	TRBJ1-2	-	CASSPGGGANYGYTF	TGTGCCAGCAGCCCTGGTGGCGGAGCTAACTATGGCTACACCTTC
TRBV9	-	TRBJ2-2	-	CASSVKGNTGELFF	TGTGCCAGCAGCGTTAAGGGGAACACCGGGGAGCTGTTTTTT
TRBV29-1	-	TRBJ1-2	-	CSVPRDTANYGYTF	TGCAGCGTCCCAAGGGACACCGCTAACTATGGCTACACCTTC
TRBV6-5	-	TRBJ2-1	-	CASSYRRRDEQFF	TGTGCCAGCAGTTACAGGCGGCGGGATGAGCAGTTCTTC
TRBV4-3	TRBD1	TRBJ2-2	-	CASSQQKAGTGGFGELFF	TGCGCCAGCAGCCAACAGAAAGCCGGGACAGGGGGCTTCGGGGAGCTGTTTTTT
TRBV2	-	TRBJ1-1	-	CASSPTGGTEAFF	TGTGCCAGCAGTCCAACGGGAGGGACTGAAGCTTTCTTT
TRBV30	-	TRBJ1-2	few	CAWSARGGHGYTF	TGTGCCTGGAGTGCCCGGGGGGGGCATGGCTACACCTTC
TRBV13	-	TRBJ2-1	-	CASSLGGAHNEQFF	TGTGCCAGCAGCTTAGGCGGGGCCCACAATGAGCAGTTCTTC
TRBV12-5	-	TRBJ2-7	-	CASGLDQVSSYEQYF	TGTGCTAGTGGTTTGGACCAGGTAAGCTCCTACGAGCAGTACTTC
TRBV4-3	-	TRBJ1-1	-	CASSQDNGQGNTEAFF	TGCGCCAGCAGCCAAGATAATGGGCAGGGGAACACTGAAGCTTTCTTT
TRBV30	-	TRBJ2-5	-	CAWSVRGSLETQYF	TGTGCCTGGAGTGTCCGCGGTAGCCTGGAGACCCAGTACTTC
TRBV9	-	TRBJ2-7	-	CASSVASGPGYEQYF	TGTGCCAGCAGCGTAGCTTCGGGCCCTGGTTACGAGCAGTACTTC
TRBV6-6	-	TRBJ2-7	once	CASRPVDSKADEQYF	TGTGCCAGCAGGCCGGTTGACTCAAAGGCCGACGAGCAGTACTTC
TRBV6-5	-	TRBJ1-1	-	CASSYTPNGQTEAFF	TGTGCCAGCAGTTACACCCCAAACGGGCAGACCGAAGCTTTCTTT
TRBV29-1	-	TRBJ1-4	-	CSAGNEKLFF	TGCAGCGCTGGTAATGAAAAACTGTTTTTT
TRBV25-1	-	TRBJ1-6	-	CASMPGYTSPLHF	TGTGCCAGCATGCCAGGGTATACATCACCCCTCCACTTT